Following are 31 T cell receptor beta chains from one sample sequenced in a study of Ad26.COV2.S vaccination and SARS-CoV-2 variants. Treatment given: around 19 received Ad26.COV2.S at low or high dose, single or two shots; 5 received placebo; per-sample allocation not given. The investigators took samples on day 63 after the first vaccine or placebo injection. Profiling relied on immunoSEQ multiplex PCR, and the TCRdb table lists in-frame clones only, not all of them. The data show a few hundred thousand clones, roughly 91% seen once. The input for sequencing was peripheral blood, taken in a trial of Ad26.COV2.S vaccine versus placebo. The receptors shown here come from a person aged 18-60 years who received the Ad26.COV2.S COVID-19 vaccine or a placebo.

The CDR3 nucleotides read TGTGCCAGCTCATACGGAATAAATCAGCCCCAGCATTTT. Residues: CASSYGINQPQHF. This chain uses TRBV28 with TRBJ1-5; D remains unclear. Trimming took 8 bases from V and 4 from J, leaving 12 bases between them. Per germline, CDR1 MDHEN and CDR2 SYDVKM. The CDR3 extends over 13 amino acids. The full variable domain, rest sourced from reference TRBV28 and TRBJ1-5, is DVKVTQSSRYLVKRTGEKVFLECVQDMDHENMFWYRQDPGLGLRLIYFSYDVKMKEKGDIPEGYSVSREKKERFSLILESASTNQTSMYLCASSYGINQPQHFGDGTRLSIL.

In nucleotides, the CDR3 is TGTGCCAGCAGCCCTGGCCCAGATACGCAGTATTTT. Translation: CASSPGPDTQYF. V is TRBV5-6 and J is TRBJ2-3; D not certain. The CDR3 runs to 12 residues. Trimming pared 4 bases from V and 4 bases from J, leaving 7 bases between. Germline loops: CDR1 SGHDT, CDR2 YYEEEE.

The chain employs TRBV6-6 and TRBJ1-1; TRBD1 agrees at 7 bases. The CDR3 consists of 15 residues. Germline V gene lookup returns CDR1 MNHNY and CDR2 SVGAGI (reference sequence). V lost 7 bases and J lost 1; bases outside the gene matches: 9. CDR3 bases: TGTGCCAGCAAACTTCCGGGACAGTGGAACACTGAAGCTTTCTTT. Translating it yields CASKLPGQWNTEAFF.

The gene calls are TRBV6-2 or TRBV6-3 and TRBJ2-1; the match to TRBD1 covers 9 bases. The CDR3 has 20 amino acids. The trim removed 5 bases at V and 4 bases at J, leaving 21 bases unmatched. Germline V gives CDR1 MNHEY, CDR2 SVGEGT. Written as DNA, the CDR3 is TGTGCCAGCAGTACGGCACAGGGGGCGCGCCTAGCGATCCCATACAATGAGCAGTTCTTC. It specifies CASSTAQGARLAIPYNEQFF.

This chain joins TRBV15 and TRBJ1-6; no firm D call. V shed 5 bases and J shed 7 bases, with 9 bases lying between them. This CDR3 contains 13 residues. Germline CDR1 LNHNV, CDR2 YYDKDF (reference sequence). The CDR3 DNA reads TGTGCCACCAGCTCAGTCTGGAATTCACCCCTCCACTTT. It encodes CATSSVWNSPLHF.

V and J are TRBV6-6 and TRBJ2-3, with TRBD2 matching 14 bases. This CDR3 comprises 20 residues. With 5 bases clipped from V and 0 bases from J, the junction kept 13 bases outside the gene matches. CDR1 and CDR2 (germline): MNHNY, SVGAGI (reference sequence). The CDR3 loop reads CASSLGLAGGPLPSTDTQYF. The CDR3 DNA reads TGTGCCAGCAGTCTAGGACTAGCGGGGGGACCATTACCCAGCACAGATACGCAGTATTTT.

This clone was detected a few times. V gene TRBV29-1 combines with J gene TRBJ1-5, with 9 bases that match TRBD1. J gave up 2 bases and V 5 bases, and 10 bases lay outside the gene matches. Germline V gene sequence: CDR1 SQVTM, CDR2 ANQGSEA. The CDR3 is 16 amino acids. Written as DNA, the CDR3 is TGCAGCGTTCCGGCACAGGGGGCGCGAGGCAATCAGCCCCAGCATTTT. Its translation is CSVPAQGARGNQPQHF.

This CDR3 is CASSYWGPNEKLFF. The CDR3 nucleotides are TGTGCCAGCAGTTACTGGGGGCCTAATGAAAAACTGTTTTTT. The genes are TRBV6-5 and TRBJ1-4, with D tentatively TRBD1 (6 bases). V lost 1 base, J lost 3 bases, and 6 bases lay in between. From germline, CDR1 is MNHEY and CDR2 SVGAGI. The CDR3 extends over 14 amino acids.

The chain has TRBV30 and TRBJ2-7; perhaps TRBD2 as D (7 bases). The germline V gene has CDR1 GTSNPN and CDR2 SVGIG (reference sequence). The CDR3 has 15 residues. Trimming took 2 bases from V and 2 from J, leaving 16 bases between them. The CDR3: CAWSSSGGQTYEQYF. CDR3 nucleotide sequence: TGTGCCTGGAGTTCTTCGGGGGGCCAAACCTACGAGCAGTACTTC.

This chain connects TRBV6-1 to TRBJ2-1; TRBD2 agrees at 13 bases. With V trimmed by 4 bases and J by 2 bases, 5 bases remained unmatched. CDR3 length: 17 residues. The germline CDR1 and CDR2 sequences are MNHNS and SASEGT. CDR3 loop: CASSVTSGGVTYNEQFF. The DNA of the CDR3 is TGTGCCAGCAGTGTTACTAGCGGGGGGGTAACCTACAATGAGCAGTTCTTC.

Details on this clone: The same CDR3 arises from other DNA sequences in this sample as well. CDR3 nucleotides: TGTGCCAGCAGCGTTGGGGGTGACACTGAAGCTTTCTTT. Residues: CASSVGGDTEAFF. This chain links TRBV9 with TRBJ1-1; possible D gene TRBD1, 5 bases. CDR1 SGDLS and CDR2 YYNGEE come from the germline V gene. V shed 2 bases and J shed 3 bases, with 8 bases lying between them. The CDR3 runs to 13 residues.

The V gene is TRBV3-1 (or the pseudogene TRBV3-2), the J gene TRBJ2-5; 7 bases match TRBD2. V gave up 4 bases and J gave up 5 bases; unmatched junction bases: 7. This CDR3 comprises 14 residues. Germline V gene sequence: CDR1 LGHDT, CDR2 YNNKEL (reference sequence). CDR3 loop: CASSRLGGFETQYF. Here the CDR3 DNA reads TGTGCCAGCAGCCGACTGGGAGGGTTTGAGACCCAGTACTTC.

The V gene is TRBV6-1, the J gene TRBJ2-2; D is ambiguous. The CDR3 is 17 residues long. Germline V CDR1 and CDR2: MNHNS, SASEGT. Between the trimmed V and J ends, which lost 1 base and 6 bases, there was a span of 18 bases. The CDR3: CASSEGLGPEVPGELFF. The CDR3 bases are TGTGCCAGCAGTGAAGGCCTTGGGCCCGAGGTTCCCGGGGAGCTGTTTTTT.

J is TRBJ2-7 and V is TRBV6-2 or TRBV6-3; D is uncertain. CDR3 length equals 12 residues. Germline V gene sequence: CDR1 MNHEY, CDR2 SVGEGT. The germline V and J ends were trimmed by 4 bases and 3 bases, with 7 bases remaining between them. The CDR3 DNA is TGTGCCAGCAGTTCCGTCCTCTACGAGCAGTACTTC. It specifies CASSSVLYEQYF.

V gene TRBV5-1 combines with J gene TRBJ2-7; D may be TRBD1 (7 bases). Per germline, CDR1 SGHRS and CDR2 YFSETQ. The CDR3 covers 12 residues. The V and J ends lost 5 bases and 7 bases respectively, with 13 bases between them. CDR3 sequence reads: CASREGAGEQYF. The CDR3 coding sequence is TGCGCCAGCAGGGAGGGGGCAGGGGAGCAGTACTTC. Based on the CDR3 plus reference TRBV5-1 and TRBJ2-7, the full variable domain is KAGVTQTPRYLIKTRGQQVTLSCSPISGHRSVSWYQQTPGQGLQFLFEYFSETQRNKGNFPGRFSGRQFSNSRSEMNVSTLELGDSALYLCASREGAGEQYFGPGTRLTVT.

The rearrangement links TRBV30 to TRBJ1-5; D is perhaps TRBD1 (5 bases). This CDR3 spans 13 amino acids. V was shortened by 3 bases and J by 7 bases, with 13 bases between the two germline ends. The germline gives CDR1 GTSNPN, CDR2 SVGIG (reference sequence). The CDR3 DNA sequence: TGTGCCTGGAGCTCAGGGAGCGGGCAGCCCCAGCATTTT. It yields the protein CAWSSGSGQPQHF. Full variable domain (rest looked up from reference TRBV30 and TRBJ1-5): SQTIHQWPATLVQPVGSPLSLECTVEGTSNPNLYWYRQAAGRGLQLLFYSVGIGQISSEVPQNLSASRPQDRQFILSSKKLLLSDSGFYLCAWSSGSGQPQHFGDGTRLSIL.

This clone appeared once. The chain uses TRBV5-5 and TRBJ1-3; a possible D gene is TRBD1 (5 bases). CDR1 SGHKS and CDR2 YYEKEE come from the germline V gene (reference sequence). The CDR3 covers 15 residues. Trimming took 3 bases from V and 2 from J, leaving 12 bases between them. The CDR3 reads CASSSNWDAGNTIYF. CDR3 in DNA: TGTGCCAGCAGCTCGAACTGGGACGCTGGAAACACCATATATTTT.

The gene calls are TRBV2 and TRBJ2-7; 7 bases align to TRBD1. The germline V gene encodes CDR1 SNHLY and CDR2 FYNNEI. The CDR3 runs 13 residues. V was pared by 5 bases and J by 6 bases, with 7 bases of the junction left unmatched. The CDR3 nucleotides are TGTGCCAGCAGTCCCGGGACAGCCCCCGAGCAGTACTTC. It specifies CASSPGTAPEQYF.

The chain joins TRBV15 to TRBJ2-5, with D possibly TRBD1 on 5 matching bases. CDR1 LNHNV and CDR2 YYDKDF come from the germline V gene (reference sequence). The CDR3 loop spans 13 amino acids. V lost 8 bases and J 2 bases, leaving 12 bases between the germline ends. The CDR3 loop reads CATGAETQETQYF. The CDR3 DNA reads as TGTGCCACCGGGGCAGAAACTCAAGAGACCCAGTACTTC.

The chain couples TRBV29-1 to TRBJ2-2, with TRBD2 as a possible D gene (6 bases). There are 13 residues in the CDR3. CDR1 is SQVTM, CDR2 ANQGSEA, per germline. Trimming took off 6 bases at V and 7 bases at J, with 15 bases between the two ends. The DNA of the CDR3 is TGCAGCGTGTCTAGCGAGTCCGGCGGGGAGCTGTTTTTT. Translation gives CSVSSESGGELFF.

The chain links TRBV7-9 to TRBJ1-5; the D is unclear. The CDR3 runs to 14 residues. Trimming pared 6 bases from V and 2 bases from J, leaving 11 bases between. Germline assignment: CDR1 SEHNR and CDR2 FQNEAQ (reference sequence). The CDR3 nucleotides are TGTGCCAGCAGGAGGTGGGTGGGCAATCAGCCCCAGCATTTT. It translates to CASRRWVGNQPQHF.

The CDR3 coding sequence is TGTGCCTGGATTTTGGGACACCTGAATGAGCAGTTCTTC. As protein: CAWILGHLNEQFF. J is TRBJ2-1 and V is TRBV30, with D possibly being TRBD1 (6 bases). The CDR3 length is 13 residues. Germline-derived CDR1 and CDR2 are GTSNPN and SVGIG (reference sequence). V gave up 4 bases and J gave up 7 bases, with 14 bases separating them.

V and J are TRBV19 and TRBJ1-3; the D is unclear. The CDR3 is 15 residues long. The V end lost 3 bases, the J end lost 0 bases, and 9 bases lay between the germline ends. The germline V gene has CDR1 LNHDA and CDR2 SQIVND (reference sequence). The CDR3 region is CASSMGGNSGNTIYF. The CDR3 DNA sequence: TGTGCCAGTAGTATGGGCGGAAACTCTGGAAACACCATATATTTT.

V and J are TRBV30 and TRBJ1-2, with D unclear. The V gene lost 7 bases and the J gene lost 6 bases, with 12 bases spanning the gap. The CDR3 has 11 residues. The germline V gene has CDR1 GTSNPN and CDR2 SVGIG (reference sequence). CDR3 sequence reads: CASVEGDGYTF. The CDR3 region has the DNA TGTGCCTCGGTGGAGGGAGATGGCTACACCTTC. Using reference TRBV30 and TRBJ1-2 for the parts outside the CDR3, the full variable domain is SQTIHQWPATLVQPVGSPLSLECTVEGTSNPNLYWYRQAAGRGLQLLFYSVGIGQISSEVPQNLSASRPQDRQFILSSKKLLLSDSGFYLCASVEGDGYTFGSGTRLTVV.

The chain couples TRBV11-3 to TRBJ2-7; possible D gene TRBD2, 6 bases. From germline, CDR1 is SGHNT and CDR2 YENEEA. The V end was cut by 0 bases, the J end by 5 bases, with 8 bases between. CDR3 length equals 13 residues. CDR3 DNA sequence: TGTGCCAGCAGCTTAGAGTCGGGGGACGAGCAGTACTTC. This codes for CASSLESGDEQYF.

The chain employs TRBV2 and TRBJ2-1, with TRBD2 identical over 7 bases. This CDR3 is 15 amino acids long. Germline V gene data show CDR1 as SNHLY and CDR2 as FYNNEI. V shed 9 bases, J shed 3 bases, and the junction held 11 bases outside the gene matches. The CDR3 sequence: CARQGQRGGYNEQFF. CDR3 DNA sequence: TGTGCCAGACAAGGCCAGCGGGGAGGCTACAATGAGCAGTTCTTC.

This clone appeared a single time. The V gene is TRBV9, the J gene TRBJ2-7, with D possibly being TRBD2 (5 bases). Germline V gives CDR1 SGDLS, CDR2 YYNGEE. The V end lost 2 bases, the J end lost 4 bases, and 13 bases lay between the germline ends. This CDR3 is 14 amino acids long. The CDR3 is CASSVGRAGYEQYF. The CDR3 nucleotides are TGTGCCAGCAGCGTTGGGCGGGCTGGGTACGAGCAGTACTTC.

V gene TRBV3-1 (or the pseudogene TRBV3-2) combines with J gene TRBJ1-3; D gene unclear. Germline lookup yields CDR1 LGHDT and CDR2 YNNKEL (reference sequence). Trimming removed 0 bases from V and 4 bases from J, with 7 bases in between. There are 14 residues in the CDR3. The CDR3 reads CASSQDAGGNTIYF. The CDR3 nucleotides are TGTGCCAGCAGCCAAGATGCAGGAGGAAACACCATATATTTT.

This clone has only one observation. The chain joins TRBV19 to TRBJ1-1; D is unclear. CDR3 length equals 14 residues. The V gene lost 7 bases and the J gene lost 4 bases, with 16 bases spanning the gap. The germline V gene has CDR1 LNHDA and CDR2 SQIVND (reference sequence). CDR3 nucleotides: TGTGCCAGTACTGGTGGTTTGGGGAGCACTGAAGCTTTCTTT. Its protein product is CASTGGLGSTEAFF.

This clone is classed as medium-sized. This chain uses TRBV11-3 with TRBJ2-2; D ambiguous. Trimming took off 0 bases at V and 6 bases at J, with 2 bases between the two ends. Germline V lookup: CDR1 SGHNT, CDR2 YENEEA. The CDR3 is made up of 12 amino acids. For the CDR3, the DNA is TGTGCCAGCAGCTTAGATTCCGGGGAGCTGTTTTTT. Translating gives CASSLDSGELFF.

This CDR3 reads CASSEFKGGLSQPQHF. Written as DNA, the CDR3 is TGTGCCAGCAGTGAATTCAAAGGCGGGTTGAGTCAGCCCCAGCATTTT. The chain joins TRBV6-1 to TRBJ1-5; no clear D gene. CDR3 length equals 16 residues. Germline CDR1 is MNHNS and CDR2 is SASEGT. The V and J ends lost 2 bases and 6 bases respectively, with 17 bases between them.